This T cell receptor beta chain came from a study of shared clonotypes between healthy human individuals (dated by TCRdb to 2018 to 2021). Background on the whole study: A few men and two women, aged 18 to 49 years, made up the cohort. Each donor's leukapheresis produced roughly between roughly 0.85 and 9.5 billion PBMCs. The study deeply sequenced blood TCR repertoires of five healthy adults to estimate repertoire size and the extent of clonotype sharing between individuals. Different laboratories and diverse techniques were used to prepare libraries and sequence TCR repertoires, to increase sequencing depth and limit assay-specific biases.

Comments on this clone: Which antigen it targets is not known. Qualities for individual bases were not recorded, and no much larger clone is one base off.

Using the deep immunoSEQ assay, multiplex PCR amplified TCR CDR3 regions from genomic DNA. Extracted genomic DNA from each cell subset was distributed evenly across all wells of several immunoSEQ 96-well plates, and each plate was treated as a replicate. For unsorted PBMC, around 300 ng of genomic DNA, equivalent to approximately 28,000 T cell genomes, went into each replicate PCR. Ten immunoSEQ deep assay plates were used to sequence the unsorted PBMC genomic DNA. Purified libraries were measured with a Qubit 3.0 fluorometer, size-checked on a Bioanalyzer 2100, and measured again with the KAPA Library Quantification kit. Every immunoSEQ 96-well plate was sequenced on a separate single-read 150-cycle Illumina NextSeq 550 flow cell. As for the authors' bioinformatics: Because only junctional sequences without quality scores were contained in the immunoSEQ output, filtering matching that applied to full-length reads could not be performed. Sequences were annotated with PyIR, a Python wrapper for IgBLAST v1.9, using IMGT germline references to assign V/J genes and CDR3. Any read was removed if the V/J assignment was weak (E-value above 1e-6), the CDR3 was missing, or the read contained stop codons, out-of-frame junctions, or ambiguous translated residues. V3J clonotypes were defined as sequences sharing an identical inferred V gene, J gene, and CDR3 amino acid sequence. Percentage overlap between repertoires was calculated by dividing the number of shared unique clonotypes by the size of the smaller repertoire. Three approaches were used to assess repertoire richness: RTK rarefaction, the Chao1 estimator, and Recon v2.1 estimates of unobserved clonotypes. In TCRdb, the immuneACCESS table is reduced to in-frame sequences with V and J assigned. These tables do not hold every clone; where another copy was compared, an unresolved V gene accounts for under half, and the others remain unexplained. That table furnishes V, J and clone size, whereas the DNA furnished D and trimming. The sample records about 490,000 clones, roughly 85% of which are singletons. The biggest ten clones account for roughly 12% of the sample.

Results the study describes overall, beyond this receptor: Based on pairwise subsampling, the degree of clonotype sharing among donors was expected to be affected by sequencing depth. Sampling was restricted to blood, and TCR repertoires in tissues likely differ from the TCR repertoires found in blood. Because the study included only a small number of donors, the genetic and exposure-history diversity represented was limited.

The donors were healthy, HIV-negative adults who had no recently reported acute infections or vaccinations. Every donor was a Caucasian adult residing in Nashville, Tennessee, USA. For unsorted samples, about 85 million PBMCs were counted and genomic DNA was extracted with the QIAamp DNA Blood Mini kit. After blood collection by leukapheresis, PBMCs were isolated using Ficoll-Histopaque density gradient centrifugation and then cryopreserved in the vapor phase of liquid nitrogen. Trimming at the junction amounts to 1 base on V and 6 bases on J, and the germline ends lie 22 bases apart. The CDR3 runs 18 residues from the cysteine to the phenylalanine. The entry retains the CDR3 DNA only, 54 bases that are in frame from base 1. Taken from the germline V gene, the CDR1 and CDR2 loops are MDHEN and SYDVKM.

The sequenced sample consisted of PBMCs. The receptor comes from a woman in her thirties or forties in good health. Some clones in this sample may be carry-over from other donors' samples. The chain employs TRBV28 and TRBJ1-5, with TRBD1 perhaps the D gene, on 5 matching bases. The CDR3 has the sequence CASSLSGVGGGAAQPQHF. The nucleotides are TGTGCCAGCAGTTTATCCGGGGTTGGGGGGGGAGCCGCTCAGCCCCAGCATTTT.